A single sample gave rise to the 20 T cell receptor beta chains below, sequenced in a study of cytomegalovirus exposure and HLA in healthy donors. The protocol was immunoSEQ multiplex PCR, while the TCRdb copy is restricted to in-frame clones and leaves out a portion. Here the sample spans around 150,000 clones, around 92% being singletons. Sequences were obtained from PBMCs. The source is a man younger than 30 in good health and CMV-seropositive.

The rearrangement links TRBV5-8 to TRBJ2-2, with D tentatively TRBD1 (5 bases). Germline values: CDR1 SGHTS, CDR2 YDEGEE. The V and J ends lost 2 bases and 7 bases respectively, with 24 bases between them. There are 18 residues in the CDR3. CDR3 DNA sequence: TGTGCCAGCAGCTTTCAATTCGGTACAGGCGTTGTAGTCGGGGAGCTGTTTTTT. Its protein product is CASSFQFGTGVVVGELFF.

The chain joins TRBV11-3 to TRBJ2-5, with no clear D. The V and J ends lost 2 bases and 5 bases respectively, with 9 bases between them. Per the germline V gene, CDR1 is SGHNT and CDR2 is YENEEA. This CDR3 is built from 13 residues. The DNA for the CDR3 is TGTGCCAGCAGCTTAAGGCCCAGGGAGACCCAGTACTTC. This codes for CASSLRPRETQYF.

The J gene is TRBJ1-1, the V gene TRBV19; TRBD1 is a possible D gene (6 bases). Germline V CDR1 and CDR2: LNHDA, SQIVND (reference sequence). Trimming shortened V by 6 bases and J by 0 bases, and 14 bases separated the two germline ends. CDR3 length: 15 residues. The CDR3 DNA reads TGTGCCAGTAGGCCGGTCGACAGGATGAACACTGAAGCTTTCTTT. Amino acids: CASRPVDRMNTEAFF.

This clone was recorded only once. The CDR3 loop is CASSLRTSGGTQETQYF. The CDR3 coding sequence is TGTGCCAGCTCACTCCGGACTAGCGGTGGAACCCAAGAGACCCAGTACTTC. J is TRBJ2-5 and V is TRBV18; 10 positions agree with TRBD2. Per germline, CDR1 KGHSH and CDR2 LQKENI. CDR3 length: 17 residues. V lost 4 bases, J lost 1 base, and 9 bases stayed unmatched. Filled out from reference TRBV18 and TRBJ2-5, the complete variable domain reads NAGVMQNPRHLVRRRGQEARLRCSPMKGHSHVYWYRQLPEEGLKFMVYLQKENIIDESGMPKERFSAEFPKEGPSILRIQQVVRGDSAAYFCASSLRTSGGTQETQYFGPGTRLLVL.

This chain joins TRBV29-1 and TRBJ2-3; D not certain. This CDR3 has 12 amino acids. Deletions cut 3 bases from V and 4 bases from J, with 8 bases between. Looked up from germline, CDR1 is SQVTM and CDR2 is ANQGSEA. Here the CDR3 reads CSVEVVADTQYF. Written as DNA, the CDR3 is TGCAGCGTTGAGGTAGTAGCAGATACGCAGTATTTT.

The chain has TRBV18 and TRBJ1-5; D is possibly TRBD1 (6 bases). CDR3 size: 13 residues. V was pared by 3 bases and J by 5 bases, with 8 bases between. Germline CDR1 and CDR2: KGHSH and LQKENI. The CDR3 spells CASSPDSHQPQHF. The CDR3, as DNA: TGTGCCAGCTCACCGGACAGCCATCAGCCCCAGCATTTT.

J is TRBJ1-2 and V is TRBV6-1; a possible D gene is TRBD1 (5 bases). Germline CDR1 MNHNS, CDR2 SASEGT. CDR3 length equals 15 residues. V lost 1 base and J 0 bases, leaving 9 bases between the germline ends. CDR3 coding DNA: TGTGCCAGCAGTGAAGTAAGGGGAACTAACTATGGCTACACCTTC. Protein: CASSEVRGTNYGYTF.

The rearrangement uses TRBV6-5 and TRBJ2-7; D call uncertain. The V end lost 6 bases, the J end lost 0 bases, and 12 bases lay between the germline ends. Germline values: CDR1 MNHEY, CDR2 SVGAGI. The CDR3 spans 14 residues. The CDR3 loop reads CASSPSRSSYEQYF. CDR3 nucleotide sequence: TGTGCCAGCAGCCCCTCAAGGAGCTCCTACGAGCAGTACTTC.

The gene calls are TRBV5-6 and TRBJ2-2; 10 nucleotides match TRBD2. The CDR3 extends over 17 amino acids. Germline-derived CDR1 and CDR2 are SGHDT and YYEEEE. After removal of 4 bases from V and 2 bases from J, the junction contained 8 bases not matched to a gene. The CDR3 bases are TGTGCCAGCAGCCAAGAGCGGGAGGGCCGCAACACCGGGGAGCTGTTTTTT. This codes for CASSQEREGRNTGELFF.

The chain combines TRBV18 with TRBJ1-1; D unclear. This CDR3 has 13 amino acids. Per the germline V gene, CDR1 is KGHSH and CDR2 is LQKENI. V shed 3 bases and J shed 8 bases, with 13 bases lying between them. CDR3 residues: CASSPSEGTEAFF. CDR3 DNA: TGTGCCAGCTCACCCTCGGAGGGAACAGAAGCTTTCTTT.

The chain links TRBV30 to TRBJ1-4; 7 nucleotides align to TRBD1. This CDR3 comprises 14 residues. The V gene's germline CDR1 is GTSNPN and CDR2 SVGIG (reference sequence). V was clipped by 4 bases and J by 7 bases; unmatched bases: 9. The CDR3 coding sequence is TGTGCCTGGACCCTGACAGGGCGGACTGAAAAACTGTTTTTT. This encodes CAWTLTGRTEKLFF.

The chain combines TRBV18 with TRBJ1-3; no firm D call. Germline CDR1 is KGHSH and CDR2 is LQKENI. V was cut by 1 base and J by 7 bases, with 20 bases left in between. The CDR3 totals 17 residues. In DNA, the CDR3 is TGTGCCAGCTCACCACGCTTTCAGGACTCAAGAGGGAACACCATATATTTT. As protein: CASSPRFQDSRGNTIYF.

The V and J genes are TRBV21-1 and TRBJ2-5; the D segment call TRBD1 is taken from the table without a DNA check. TRBV21-1 is listed as a pseudogene. CDR3 size: 15 residues. The CDR3 bases are TGTGCCAGCCCAAAGCTAGGACAGGGTGTGGAGACCCAGTACTTC. Translated: CASPKLGQGVETQYF.

CDR3 residues: CSVEGGDGYTF. In DNA form, the CDR3 reads TGCAGCGTTGAAGGTGGAGATGGCTACACCTTC. V is TRBV29-1 and J is TRBJ1-2; D is undetermined. The CDR3 totals 11 residues. V was trimmed by 1 base and J by 6 bases, leaving 6 bases between them. Germline loops: CDR1 SQVTM, CDR2 ANQGSEA.

V is TRBV5-1 and J is TRBJ1-1; perhaps TRBD1 as D (6 bases). V was shortened by 0 bases and J by 4 bases, with 13 bases between the two germline ends. CDR3 length: 15 amino acids. CDR1 and CDR2 (germline): SGHRS, YFSETQ. CDR3 sequence: CASSLESGGRTEAFF. In nucleotides, the CDR3 is TGCGCCAGCAGCTTGGAGTCTGGGGGCCGCACTGAAGCTTTCTTT.

V usage is TRBV20-1 and J usage is TRBJ2-5; no clear D gene. The CDR3 is 11 amino acids. From germline, CDR1 is DFQATT and CDR2 SNEGSKA (reference sequence). Trimming left V 3 bases short and J 4 bases short, with 6 bases between. The CDR3 region is CSASNRETQYF. In nucleotides, the CDR3 is TGCAGTGCTAGTAACAGAGAGACCCAGTACTTC.

The chain couples TRBV7-6 to TRBJ2-2; TRBD2 agrees at 8 bases. CDR1 SGHVS and CDR2 FNYEAQ come from the germline V gene. Trimming at V came to 5 bases and at J to 4 bases, leaving 6 bases not matched to a gene. This CDR3 comprises 15 residues. CDR3 sequence reads: CASSLSGEGTGELFF. In nucleotides, the CDR3 is TGTGCCAGCAGCCTTAGCGGGGAAGGCACCGGGGAGCTGTTTTTT.

The V gene is TRBV6-4, the J gene TRBJ1-5; TRBD1 matches 7 bases. CDR1 and CDR2 from the germline V gene are MRHNA and SNTAGT. V shed 7 bases, J shed 1 base, and the junction held 13 bases outside the gene matches. The CDR3 is 17 residues long. The CDR3 nucleotides are TGTGCCAGCACCCTGGGACAGCGACGGGTAAGCAATCAGCCCCAGCATTTT. It encodes CASTLGQRRVSNQPQHF.

CDR3 amino acids: CASSFSGTSGSLDEQFF. CDR3 nucleotides: TGTGCCAGCAGCTTTTCCGGGACTAGCGGGAGTCTCGATGAGCAGTTCTTC. The chain carries TRBV7-9 and TRBJ2-1; 14 nucleotides line up with TRBD2. Germline-derived CDR1 and CDR2 are SEHNR and FQNEAQ (reference sequence). V lost 3 bases and J lost 8; bases outside the gene matches: 9. This CDR3 has 17 residues.

The gene calls are TRBV30 and TRBJ2-1, with TRBD2 as a possible D gene (5 bases). CDR1 and CDR2 from the germline V gene are GTSNPN and SVGIG (reference sequence). The V and J ends lost 4 bases and 4 bases respectively, with 11 bases between them. CDR3 length equals 13 residues. This CDR3 is CAWKRDRYNEQFF. In nucleotides, the CDR3 is TGTGCCTGGAAACGGGATCGGTACAATGAGCAGTTCTTC.